This record concerns one T cell receptor (beta chain) sequence. The sample originates from a study of fetal regulatory T cell absence and autoimmunity. Assay used: immunoSEQ multiplex PCR; TCRdb lists only in-frame clones, some missing. The sample includes 46,000 or so clones, around 83% of them seen just once. Per the germline V gene, CDR1 is KGHSH and CDR2 is LQKENI. This CDR3 is 16 amino acids long. Unmatched junction bases numbered 8, after V lost 1 base and J lost 4 bases. This clonotype originated in a newborn boy with IPEX syndrome. The sample was cord blood. The chain joins TRBV18 to TRBJ2-7; 9 nucleotides match TRBD2. DNA for the CDR3: TGTGCCAGCTCACCACGGGAGCGGGAGGTGAAATACGAGCAGTACTTC. This translates into CASSPREREVKYEQYF.